The next 7 T cell receptor beta chains were all read from a single sample in a study of shared clonotypes between healthy human individuals. CD45RO-negative cells were positively selected for CCR7, leaving out terminally differentiated effector memory CD45RA+ cells. Sequenced by immunoSEQ multiplex PCR; TCRdb stores in-frame clones only, minus some. The sample contains about 2,100,000 clones, roughly 91% of which appear only once. Sequenced material: naive CD8+ T cells from PBMCs. The receptors here all came from a man in his late teens or twenties in good health. Some clones in this sample may be carry-over from other donors' samples.

V is TRBV7-9 and J is TRBJ2-2; 10 nucleotides align to TRBD1. CDR3 length: 15 amino acids. Germline V CDR1 and CDR2: SEHNR, FQNEAQ (reference sequence). Unmatched junction bases numbered 3, after V lost 6 bases and J lost 2 bases. CDR3 amino acids: CASSRDRGNTGELFF. DNA for the CDR3: TGTGCCAGCAGTCGGGACAGGGGTAACACCGGGGAGCTGTTTTTT.

This chain joins TRBV5-1 and TRBJ2-4, with D possibly being TRBD1 (5 bases). The V gene's germline CDR1 is SGHRS and CDR2 YFSETQ. The CDR3 contains 14 residues. V lost 1 base to trimming and J lost 7 bases, with 12 bases between them. CDR3 loop: CASSLKSGLNIQYF. In DNA, the CDR3 is TGCGCCAGCAGCTTGAAATCAGGGTTGAACATTCAGTACTTC.

V gene TRBV10-3 combines with J gene TRBJ2-7; tentatively, D is TRBD2 (6 bases). V was pared by 9 bases and J by 3 bases, with 15 bases between. Germline assignment: CDR1 ENHRY and CDR2 SYGVKD. This CDR3 comprises 13 residues. The DNA for the CDR3 is TGTGCCATGCGGGGTGGGGGGTTCTACGAGCAGTACTTC. It translates to CAMRGGGFYEQYF.

The rearrangement joins TRBV5-1 to TRBJ2-1; no reliable D call. V gave up 4 bases and J gave up 12 bases, with 23 bases separating them. CDR3 length: 15 amino acids. Germline V lookup: CDR1 SGHRS, CDR2 YFSETQ. CDR3 nucleotides: TGCGCCAGCAGCCGTATAGGCACAGATAAGGGTGGGCAGTTCTTC. Translating gives CASSRIGTDKGGQFF.

For the CDR3, the DNA is TGCGCCAGCAGTGATCGATTCACGAACACCGGGGAGCTGTTTTTT. As protein: CASSDRFTNTGELFF. The chain employs TRBV10-1 and TRBJ2-2, with D uncertain. V lost 3 bases, J lost 0 bases, and 8 bases lay in between. The CDR3 runs to 15 residues. Germline V gene data show CDR1 as WNHNN and CDR2 as SYGVQD (reference sequence).

V usage is TRBV9 and J usage is TRBJ2-1; tentatively, D is TRBD2 (8 bases). The CDR3 is made up of 16 amino acids. V was clipped by 1 base and J by 8 bases, with 19 bases between them. CDR1 and CDR2 from the germline V gene are SGDLS and YYNGEE. CDR3 sequence reads: CASSVRGREARDEQFF. In DNA form, the CDR3 reads TGTGCCAGCAGCGTAAGGGGGCGGGAGGCCCGGGATGAGCAGTTCTTC.

This chain connects TRBV28 to TRBJ2-2; no definite D call. CDR1 is MDHEN and CDR2 is SYDVKM in the germline V gene. The CDR3 runs 16 residues. V shed 6 bases and J shed 6 bases, with 20 bases lying between them. CDR3 nucleotides: TGTGCCAGCAGCTACCCCACAATTTTAGGGTCCGGGGAGCTGTTTTTT. This translates into CASSYPTILGSGELFF.